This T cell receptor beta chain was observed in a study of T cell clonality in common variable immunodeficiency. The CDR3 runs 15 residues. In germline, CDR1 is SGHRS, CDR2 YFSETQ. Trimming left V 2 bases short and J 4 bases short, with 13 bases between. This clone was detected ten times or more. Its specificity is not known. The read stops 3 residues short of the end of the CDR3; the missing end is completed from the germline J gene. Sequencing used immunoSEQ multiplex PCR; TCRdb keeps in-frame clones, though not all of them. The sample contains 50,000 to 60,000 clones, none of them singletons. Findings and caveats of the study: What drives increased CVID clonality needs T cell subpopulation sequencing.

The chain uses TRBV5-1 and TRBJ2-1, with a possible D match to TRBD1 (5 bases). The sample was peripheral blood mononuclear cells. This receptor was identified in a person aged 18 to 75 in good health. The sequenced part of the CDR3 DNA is TGCGCCAGCAGCTTACAACAGGCGTCTTACAATGAG. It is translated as CASSLQQASYNE. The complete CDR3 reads CASSLQQASYNEQFF.